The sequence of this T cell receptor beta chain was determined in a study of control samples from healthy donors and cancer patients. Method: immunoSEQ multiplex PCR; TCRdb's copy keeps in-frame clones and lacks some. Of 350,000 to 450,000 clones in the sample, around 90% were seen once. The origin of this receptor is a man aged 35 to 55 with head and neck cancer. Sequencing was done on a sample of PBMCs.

The CDR3 sequence: CASKTAGINYGYTF. DNA for the CDR3: TGTGCCAGTAAGACGGCAGGGATCAACTATGGCTACACCTTC. V is TRBV19 and J is TRBJ1-2, with D tentatively TRBD1 (5 bases). Germline values: CDR1 LNHDA, CDR2 SQIVND (reference sequence). The V end was cut by 7 bases, the J end by 2 bases, with 14 bases between. The CDR3 is made up of 14 amino acids.